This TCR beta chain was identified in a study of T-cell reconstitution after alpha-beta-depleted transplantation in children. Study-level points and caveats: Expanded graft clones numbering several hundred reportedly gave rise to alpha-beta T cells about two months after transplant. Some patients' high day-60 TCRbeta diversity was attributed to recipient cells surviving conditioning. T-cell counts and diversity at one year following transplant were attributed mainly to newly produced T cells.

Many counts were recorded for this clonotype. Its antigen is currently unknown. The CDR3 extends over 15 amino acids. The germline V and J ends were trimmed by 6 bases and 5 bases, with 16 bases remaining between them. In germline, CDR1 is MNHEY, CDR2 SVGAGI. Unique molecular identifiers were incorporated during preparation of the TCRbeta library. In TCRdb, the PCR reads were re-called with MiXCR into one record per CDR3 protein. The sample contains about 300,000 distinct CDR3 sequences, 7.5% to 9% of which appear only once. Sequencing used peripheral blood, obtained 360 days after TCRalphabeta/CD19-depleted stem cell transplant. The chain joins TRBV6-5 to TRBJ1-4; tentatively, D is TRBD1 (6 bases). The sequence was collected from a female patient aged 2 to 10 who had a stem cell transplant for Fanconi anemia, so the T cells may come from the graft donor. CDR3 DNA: TGTGCCAGCAGACGCACAGGGCTACTAAATGAAAAACTGTTTTTT. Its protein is CASRRTGLLNEKLFF.